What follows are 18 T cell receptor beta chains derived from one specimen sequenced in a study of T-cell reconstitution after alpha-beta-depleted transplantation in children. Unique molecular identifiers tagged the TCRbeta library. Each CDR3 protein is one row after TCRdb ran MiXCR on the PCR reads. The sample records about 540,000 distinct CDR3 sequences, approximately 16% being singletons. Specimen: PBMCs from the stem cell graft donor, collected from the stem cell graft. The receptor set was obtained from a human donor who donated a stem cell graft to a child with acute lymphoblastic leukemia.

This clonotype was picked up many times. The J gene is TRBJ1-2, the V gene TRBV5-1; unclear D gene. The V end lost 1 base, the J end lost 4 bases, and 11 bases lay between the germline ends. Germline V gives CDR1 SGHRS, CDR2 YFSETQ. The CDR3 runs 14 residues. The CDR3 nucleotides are TGCGCCAGCAGCTTGCACGGAAACGGCTATGGCTACACCTTC. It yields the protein CASSLHGNGYGYTF.

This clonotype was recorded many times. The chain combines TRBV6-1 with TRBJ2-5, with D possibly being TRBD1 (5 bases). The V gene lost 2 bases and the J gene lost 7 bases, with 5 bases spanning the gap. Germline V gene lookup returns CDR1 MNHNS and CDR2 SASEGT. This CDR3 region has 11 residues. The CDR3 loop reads CASSERGTQYF. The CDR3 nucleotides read TGTGCCAGCAGTGAAAGGGGGACCCAGTACTTC.

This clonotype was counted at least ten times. CDR3 nucleotides: TGTGCCAGCAGTTATGACAGCTCCTACGAGCAGTACTTC. Its protein product is CASSYDSSYEQYF. The chain is built from TRBV6-5 and TRBJ2-7, with TRBD1 as a possible D gene (5 bases). This CDR3 has 13 residues. Trimming left V 3 bases short and J 0 bases short, with 6 bases between. Germline lookup yields CDR1 MNHEY and CDR2 SVGAGI.

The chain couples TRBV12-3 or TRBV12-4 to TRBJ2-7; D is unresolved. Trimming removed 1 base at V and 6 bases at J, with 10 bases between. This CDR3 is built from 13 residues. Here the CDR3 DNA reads TGTGCCAGCAGTTTAGGTAGTACGAGCGAGCAGTACTTC. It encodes CASSLGSTSEQYF.

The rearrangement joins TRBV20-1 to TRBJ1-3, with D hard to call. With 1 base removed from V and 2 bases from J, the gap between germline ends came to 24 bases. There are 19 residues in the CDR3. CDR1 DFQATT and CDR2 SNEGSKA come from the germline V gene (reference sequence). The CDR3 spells CSARALAGIPTYAGNTIYF. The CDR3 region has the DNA TGCAGTGCTAGAGCCCTTGCAGGAATTCCTACCTATGCTGGAAACACCATATATTTT.

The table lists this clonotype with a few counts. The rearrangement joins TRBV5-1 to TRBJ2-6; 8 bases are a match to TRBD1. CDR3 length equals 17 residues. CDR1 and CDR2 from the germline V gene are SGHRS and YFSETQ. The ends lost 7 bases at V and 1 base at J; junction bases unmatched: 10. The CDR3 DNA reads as TGCGCCAGCCTACCGGGACAGGCGCAGTCTGGGGCCAACGTCCTGACTTTC. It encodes CASLPGQAQSGANVLTF. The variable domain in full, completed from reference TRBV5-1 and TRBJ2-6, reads KAGVTQTPRYLIKTRGQQVTLSCSPISGHRSVSWYQQTPGQGLQFLFEYFSETQRNKGNFPGRFSGRQFSNSRSEMNVSTLELGDSALYLCASLPGQAQSGANVLTFGAGSRLTVL.

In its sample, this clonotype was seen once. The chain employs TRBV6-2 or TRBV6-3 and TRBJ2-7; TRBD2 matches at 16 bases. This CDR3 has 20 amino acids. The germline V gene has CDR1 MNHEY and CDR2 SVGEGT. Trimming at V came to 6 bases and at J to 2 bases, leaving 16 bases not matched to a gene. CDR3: CASSPSGTSGRAHGTYEQYF. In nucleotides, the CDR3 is TGTGCCAGCAGCCCTTCCGGGACTAGCGGGAGGGCCCACGGGACCTACGAGCAGTACTTC.

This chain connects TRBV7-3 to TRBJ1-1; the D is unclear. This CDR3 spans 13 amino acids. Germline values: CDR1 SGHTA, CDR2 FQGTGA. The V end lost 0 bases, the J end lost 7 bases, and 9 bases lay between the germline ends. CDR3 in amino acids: CASSLTPVDEAFF. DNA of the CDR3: TGTGCCAGCAGCTTAACTCCAGTCGATGAAGCTTTCTTT.

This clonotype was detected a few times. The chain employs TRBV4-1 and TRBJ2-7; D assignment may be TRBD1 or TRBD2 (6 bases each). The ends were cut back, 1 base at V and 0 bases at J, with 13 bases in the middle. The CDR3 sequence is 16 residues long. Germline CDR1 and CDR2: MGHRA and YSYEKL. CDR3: CASSQGPGASSYEQYF. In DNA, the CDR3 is TGCGCCAGCAGCCAAGGTCCGGGGGCGAGCTCCTACGAGCAGTACTTC.

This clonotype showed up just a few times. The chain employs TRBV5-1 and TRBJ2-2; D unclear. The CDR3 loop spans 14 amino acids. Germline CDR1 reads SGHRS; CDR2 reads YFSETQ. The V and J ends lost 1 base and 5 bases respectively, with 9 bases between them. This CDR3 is CASSLSVLTGELFF. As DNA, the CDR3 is TGCGCCAGCAGCTTGTCAGTATTGACCGGGGAGCTGTTTTTT. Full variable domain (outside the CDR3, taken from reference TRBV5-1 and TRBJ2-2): KAGVTQTPRYLIKTRGQQVTLSCSPISGHRSVSWYQQTPGQGLQFLFEYFSETQRNKGNFPGRFSGRQFSNSRSEMNVSTLELGDSALYLCASSLSVLTGELFFGEGSRLTVL.

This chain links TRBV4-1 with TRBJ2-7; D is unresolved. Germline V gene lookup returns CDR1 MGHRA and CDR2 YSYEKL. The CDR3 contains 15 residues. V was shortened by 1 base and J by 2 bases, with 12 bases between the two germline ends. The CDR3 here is CASSQGRRGTYEQYF. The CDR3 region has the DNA TGCGCCAGCAGCCAAGGTCGGCGCGGCACCTACGAGCAGTACTTC.

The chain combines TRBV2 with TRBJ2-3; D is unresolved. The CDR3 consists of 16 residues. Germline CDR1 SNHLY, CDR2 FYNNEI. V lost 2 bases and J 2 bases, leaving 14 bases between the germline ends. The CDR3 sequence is CASSEPVTPSTDTQYF. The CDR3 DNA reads TGTGCCAGCAGTGAACCCGTTACACCTTCCACAGATACGCAGTATTTT.

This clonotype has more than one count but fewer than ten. CDR3 region: CASSLGYSDEQYF. CDR3 sequence (DNA): TGTGCCAGCAGCTTGGGTTATTCAGACGAGCAGTACTTC. The chain joins TRBV7-9 to TRBJ2-7; no reliable D call. The CDR3 spans 13 residues. Between the trimmed V and J ends, which lost 3 bases and 5 bases, there was a span of 11 bases. Germline V lookup: CDR1 SEHNR, CDR2 FQNEAQ (reference sequence).

The CDR3 nucleotides read TGTGCCTGGAGTGTACAAGTGTCAGATACGCAGTATTTT. This gives the protein CAWSVQVSDTQYF. The rearrangement uses TRBV30 and TRBJ2-3; no definite D call. Trimming removed 0 bases from V and 4 bases from J, with 8 bases in between. CDR1 and CDR2 from the germline V gene are GTSNPN and SVGIG (reference sequence). The CDR3 has 13 residues.

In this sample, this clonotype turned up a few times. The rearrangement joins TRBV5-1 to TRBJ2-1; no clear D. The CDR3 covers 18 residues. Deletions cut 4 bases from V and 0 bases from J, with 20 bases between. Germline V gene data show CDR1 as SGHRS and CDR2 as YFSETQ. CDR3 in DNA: TGCGCCAGCAGCCCTGTTACCATTGGTAGCTTCTCCTACAATGAGCAGTTCTTC. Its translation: CASSPVTIGSFSYNEQFF. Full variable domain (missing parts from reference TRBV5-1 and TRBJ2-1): KAGVTQTPRYLIKTRGQQVTLSCSPISGHRSVSWYQQTPGQGLQFLFEYFSETQRNKGNFPGRFSGRQFSNSRSEMNVSTLELGDSALYLCASSPVTIGSFSYNEQFFGPGTRLTVL.

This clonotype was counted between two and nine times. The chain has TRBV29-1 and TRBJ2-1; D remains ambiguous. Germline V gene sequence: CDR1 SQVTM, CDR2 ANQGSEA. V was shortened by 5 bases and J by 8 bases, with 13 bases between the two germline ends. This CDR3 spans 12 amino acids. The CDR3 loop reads CSVKAPLYEQFF. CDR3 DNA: TGCAGCGTTAAGGCCCCCCTATATGAGCAGTTCTTC.

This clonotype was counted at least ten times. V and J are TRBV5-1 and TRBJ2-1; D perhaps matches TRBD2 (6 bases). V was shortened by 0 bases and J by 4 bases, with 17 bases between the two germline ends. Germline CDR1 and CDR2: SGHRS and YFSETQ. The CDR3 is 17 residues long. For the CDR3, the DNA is TGCGCCAGCAGCTTGGGTTTACGGGGACTGGGGTACAATGAGCAGTTCTTC. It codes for CASSLGLRGLGYNEQFF. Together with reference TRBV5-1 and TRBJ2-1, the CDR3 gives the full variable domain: KAGVTQTPRYLIKTRGQQVTLSCSPISGHRSVSWYQQTPGQGLQFLFEYFSETQRNKGNFPGRFSGRQFSNSRSEMNVSTLELGDSALYLCASSLGLRGLGYNEQFFGPGTRLTVL.

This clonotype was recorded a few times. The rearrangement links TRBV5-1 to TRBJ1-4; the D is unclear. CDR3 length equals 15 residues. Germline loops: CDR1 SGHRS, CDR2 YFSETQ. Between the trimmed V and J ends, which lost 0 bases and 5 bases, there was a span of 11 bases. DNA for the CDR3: TGCGCCAGCAGCTTGGGATCAGGCGGGAATGAAAAACTGTTTTTT. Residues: CASSLGSGGNEKLFF.